These T cell receptor beta chains were read from a single sample in a study of Ad26.COV2.S vaccination and SARS-CoV-2 variants. Data came from immunoSEQ multiplex PCR; TCRdb stores just in-frame clones and leaves some out. Among hundreds of thousands of clones, about 89% were seen once, and the ten largest hold around 3.5%. This sample comprised peripheral blood, obtained in a trial of Ad26.COV2.S vaccine versus placebo. The receptors here all came from a person between 18 and 59 years old who received the Ad26.COV2.S COVID-19 vaccine or a placebo. The CDR3 runs from the conserved cysteine through the conserved F or W. A D gene is named only where the DNA matches it firmly. The size entry is marked missing in some rows and otherwise reads once, few, many or a size class.

clone_size j_call d_call v_call cdr3_aa cdr3_nt
. TRBJ1-5 . TRBV19 CASSVAGARQPQHF TGTGCCAGCTCCGTTGCGGGGGCAAGGCAGCCCCAGCATTTT
. TRBJ2-5 . TRBV27 CASSPGTLQETQYF TGTGCCAGCAGTCCAGGGACCCTTCAAGAGACCCAGTACTTC
. TRBJ2-3 . TRBV12-3/TRBV12-4 CASSFPDTQYF TGTGCCAGCAGTTTTCCGGATACGCAGTATTTT
. TRBJ1-1 . TRBV9 CASSVSGAMDTEAFF TGTGCCAGCAGCGTATCTGGGGCCATGGACACTGAAGCTTTCTTT
. TRBJ1-1 . TRBV28 CASSAPPIQGPEAFF TGTGCCAGCAGTGCCCCACCAATACAGGGTCCTGAAGCTTTCTTT
. TRBJ2-7 TRBD1 TRBV5-8 CASSLAGGSSRGQYF TGTGCCAGCAGCTTGGCAGGGGGCTCCTCTCGGGGACAGTACTTC
. TRBJ1-2 . TRBV7-9 CASSLGAGGFSGPNYGYTF TGTGCCAGCAGCTTAGGGGCGGGAGGATTTAGCGGTCCTAACTATGGCTACACCTTC
. TRBJ2-5 . TRBV5-1 CASSLGGRSEETQYF TGCGCCAGCAGCTTGGGGGGCAGATCGGAAGAGACCCAGTACTTC
. TRBJ2-3 TRBD1 TRBV6-6 CASSSTGNTDTQYF TGTGCCAGCAGTTCGACAGGGAACACAGATACGCAGTATTTT
. TRBJ1-1 . TRBV10-3 CAISESRQNTEAFF TGTGCCATCAGTGAGTCGAGACAGAACACTGAAGCTTTCTTT
few TRBJ1-4 TRBD1 TRBV2 CAGRGTDNEKLFF TGTGCCGGAAGGGGGACAGATAATGAAAAACTGTTTTTT
once TRBJ1-6 . TRBV2 CASSSDFPVNSPLHF TGTGCCAGCAGTTCGGACTTTCCCGTTAATTCACCCCTCCACTTT
. TRBJ2-7 TRBD1 TRBV9 CASSVSGQGREQYF TGTGCCAGCAGCGTAAGCGGACAGGGGAGGGAGCAGTACTTC
. TRBJ1-1 . TRBV6-2/TRBV6-3 CASSYRSGEAFF TGTGCCAGCAGTTACAGGTCAGGTGAAGCTTTCTTT
once TRBJ2-3 TRBD2 TRBV5-1 CASSLKTSGVSTDTQYF TGCGCCAGCAGCTTAAAGACTAGCGGAGTTAGCACAGATACGCAGTATTTT
once TRBJ2-7 TRBD1 TRBV2 CASGTETYEQYF TGTGCCAGCGGGACAGAAACCTACGAGCAGTACTTC
. TRBJ1-2 . TRBV9 CASSVAPLNYGYTF TGTGCCAGCAGCGTAGCCCCGCTTAACTATGGCTACACCTTC
once TRBJ2-1 . TRBV13 CASTLGVSYNEQFF TGTGCCAGCACCCTCGGGGTCTCCTACAATGAGCAGTTCTTC
. TRBJ1-2 . TRBV13 CASSLGDGYTF TGTGCCAGCAGCTTAGGGGATGGCTACACCTTC
few TRBJ1-5 . TRBV10-3 CAISPTAGSNQPQHF TGTGCCATCAGCCCCACGGCAGGGAGCAATCAGCCCCAGCATTTT
. TRBJ1-5 . TRBV5-6 CASSLGQTYSNQPQHF TGTGCCAGCAGCTTGGGTCAGACGTATAGCAATCAGCCCCAGCATTTT
. TRBJ2-5 . TRBV7-2 CASSLGGHQETQYF TGTGCCAGCAGCTTAGGGGGGCACCAAGAGACCCAGTACTTC
many TRBJ2-7 TRBD1 TRBV3-1/TRBV3-2 CASSHGQGVNYEQYF TGTGCCAGCAGCCATGGACAGGGGGTGAACTACGAGCAGTACTTC
. TRBJ2-3 . TRBV2 CASSKGQGPDTQYF TGTGCCAGCAGTAAAGGGCAGGGGCCAGATACGCAGTATTTT
. TRBJ2-2 . TRBV4-3 CASRGIGGPGELFF TGCGCCAGCAGGGGCATTGGGGGGCCGGGGGAGCTGTTTTTT
. TRBJ2-2 . TRBV7-3 CASSLTAARTPTGELFF TGTGCCAGCAGCTTAACGGCAGCCCGGACACCCACCGGGGAGCTGTTTTTT
. TRBJ1-2 . TRBV29-1 CSARDRPYGYTF TGCAGCGCCCGTGACAGACCCTATGGCTACACCTTC
. TRBJ2-7 . TRBV11-1 CASSLDVSEQYF TGTGCCAGCAGCTTGGACGTATCCGAGCAGTACTTC
. TRBJ1-2 . TRBV7-2 CASSLNIGGVSGYTF TGTGCCAGCAGCTTAAATATCGGGGGCGTTAGTGGCTACACCTTC
. TRBJ2-6 . TRBV5-1 CASSLSSGTLSGANVLTF TGCGCCAGCAGCTTAAGCTCAGGGACCCTCTCTGGGGCCAACGTCCTGACTTTC
. TRBJ1-2 . TRBV19 CASSMGQIYGYTF TGTGCCAGTAGTATGGGCCAGATTTATGGCTACACCTTC
. TRBJ1-5 . TRBV5-1 CASSPGTLNQPQHF TGCGCCAGCAGCCCCGGGACACTTAATCAGCCCCAGCATTTT
. TRBJ1-1 . TRBV6-5 CASDDSMNTEAFF TGTGCCAGTGACGACAGTATGAACACTGAAGCTTTCTTT
. TRBJ1-1 . TRBV9 CASSVEASTEAFF TGTGCCAGCAGCGTAGAGGCCAGCACTGAAGCTTTCTTT
. TRBJ1-2 TRBD1 TRBV10-3 CAIRDREMDYGYTF TGTGCCATCAGGGACAGGGAGATGGACTATGGCTACACCTTC
few TRBJ1-1 TRBD1 TRBV12-5 CASGSSDRADTEAFF TGTGCTAGTGGTTCTTCGGACAGGGCTGACACTGAAGCTTTCTTT
. TRBJ1-3 . TRBV19 CASSTGISGNTIYF TGTGCCAGTAGTACCGGGATCTCTGGAAACACCATATATTTT
. TRBJ1-1 TRBD1 TRBV28 CASSLSGGVAEAFF TGTGCCAGCAGTTTATCAGGGGGCGTCGCTGAAGCTTTCTTT
. TRBJ1-6 TRBD1 TRBV6-5 CASSSGQGNNSPLHF TGTGCCAGCAGTTCCGGACAGGGTAATAATTCACCCCTCCACTTT